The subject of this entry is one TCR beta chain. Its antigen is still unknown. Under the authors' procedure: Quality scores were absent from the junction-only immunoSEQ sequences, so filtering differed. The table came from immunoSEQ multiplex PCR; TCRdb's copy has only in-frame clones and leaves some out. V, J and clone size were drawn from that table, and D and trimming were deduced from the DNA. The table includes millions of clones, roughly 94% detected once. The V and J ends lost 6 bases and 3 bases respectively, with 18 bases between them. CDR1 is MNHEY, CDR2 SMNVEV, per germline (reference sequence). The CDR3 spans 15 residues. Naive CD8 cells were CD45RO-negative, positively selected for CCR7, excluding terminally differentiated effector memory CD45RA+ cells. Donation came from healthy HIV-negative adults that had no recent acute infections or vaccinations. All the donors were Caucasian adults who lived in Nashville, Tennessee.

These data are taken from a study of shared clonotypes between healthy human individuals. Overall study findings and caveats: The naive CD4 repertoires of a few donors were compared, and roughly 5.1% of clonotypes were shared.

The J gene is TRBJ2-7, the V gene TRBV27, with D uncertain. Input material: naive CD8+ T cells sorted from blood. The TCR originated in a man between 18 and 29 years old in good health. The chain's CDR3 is CASRPQVGMDYEQYF. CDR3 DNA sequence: TGTGCCAGCAGGCCGCAGGTGGGGATGGACTACGAGCAGTACTTC.